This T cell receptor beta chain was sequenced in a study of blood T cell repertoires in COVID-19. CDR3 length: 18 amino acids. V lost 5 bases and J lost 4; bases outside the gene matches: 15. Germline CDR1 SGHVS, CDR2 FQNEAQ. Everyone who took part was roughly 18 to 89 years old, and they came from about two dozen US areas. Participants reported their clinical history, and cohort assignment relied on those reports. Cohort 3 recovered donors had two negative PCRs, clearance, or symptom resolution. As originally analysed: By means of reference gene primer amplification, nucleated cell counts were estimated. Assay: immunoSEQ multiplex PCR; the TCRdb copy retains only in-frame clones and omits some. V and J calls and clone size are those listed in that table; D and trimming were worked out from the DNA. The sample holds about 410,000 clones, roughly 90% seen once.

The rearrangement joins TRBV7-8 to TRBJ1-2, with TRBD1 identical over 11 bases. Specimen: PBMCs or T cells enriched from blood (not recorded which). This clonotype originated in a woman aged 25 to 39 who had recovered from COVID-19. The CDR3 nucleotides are TGTGCCAGCAGCCCCTCGGTTCGTAGGGACAGGGGGTTCTATGGCTACACCTTC. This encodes CASSPSVRRDRGFYGYTF.